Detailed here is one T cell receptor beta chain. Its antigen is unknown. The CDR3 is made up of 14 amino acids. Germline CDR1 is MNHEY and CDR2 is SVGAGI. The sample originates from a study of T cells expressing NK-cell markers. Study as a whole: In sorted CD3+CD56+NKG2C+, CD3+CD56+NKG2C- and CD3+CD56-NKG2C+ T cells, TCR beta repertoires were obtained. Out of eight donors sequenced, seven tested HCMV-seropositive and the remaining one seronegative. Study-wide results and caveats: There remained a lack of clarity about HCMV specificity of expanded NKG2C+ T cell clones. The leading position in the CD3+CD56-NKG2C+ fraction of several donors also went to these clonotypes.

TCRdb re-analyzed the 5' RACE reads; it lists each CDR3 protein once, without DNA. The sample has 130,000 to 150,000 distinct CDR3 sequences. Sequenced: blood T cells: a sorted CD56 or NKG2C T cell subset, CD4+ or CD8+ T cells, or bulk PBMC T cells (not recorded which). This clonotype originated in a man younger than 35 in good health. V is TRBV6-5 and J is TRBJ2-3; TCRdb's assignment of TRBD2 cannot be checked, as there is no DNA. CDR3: CASSYRRETDTQYF.